The 27 T cell receptor beta chains in this list originate from one sample, sequenced in a study of OX40 agonist ivuxolimab in advanced cancers. Repertoires were generated with immunoSEQ multiplex PCR, while TCRdb's copy carries only in-frame clones and drops some. The table includes more than 50,000 clones, just under 80% detected once. The specimen was CD4+ or CD8+ T cells sorted from blood, collected in a trial of the OX40 agonist ivuxolimab. Receptor source: an adult with an advanced solid tumor such as melanoma, head and neck, liver or kidney cancer.

J is TRBJ1-1 and V is TRBV19; maybe TRBD1 (6 bases). Between the trimmed V and J ends, which lost 1 base and 5 bases, there was a span of 17 bases. This CDR3 has 16 residues. Germline loops: CDR1 LNHDA, CDR2 SQIVND (reference sequence). CDR3 loop: CASSIGGGAPGTEAFF. The CDR3 bases are TGTGCCAGTAGTATAGGAGGGGGGGCCCCTGGGACTGAAGCTTTCTTT.

Comments on this clone: Germline and junction disagree at one end, which may indicate a read error. This chain connects TRBV5-1 to TRBJ2-7; 10 bases fit TRBD1. The CDR3 has 15 amino acids. Germline CDR1 SGHRS, CDR2 YFSETQ. This chain's CDR3 is CASSSDRGWSYEQYF. The CDR3 DNA sequence: TGTGCCAGCAGCTCGGACAGGGGGTGGTCCTACGAGCAGTACTTC.

This clone has a single count. The V gene is TRBV28, the J gene TRBJ1-6; possible D gene TRBD1, 6 bases. Trimming took 8 bases from V and 9 from J, leaving 20 bases between them. Looked up from germline, CDR1 is MDHEN and CDR2 is SYDVKM. CDR3 size: 15 residues. In DNA, the CDR3 is TGTGCCAGCCGAAGGGGGGCGGAGGGTATTTCACCCCTCCACTTT. It is translated as CASRRGAEGISPLHF.

The CDR3 DNA sequence: TGTGCCAGCAGCCCACGACAGGGGATTTCCTACAATGAGCAGTTCTTC. Its protein product is CASSPRQGISYNEQFF. The chain has TRBV9 and TRBJ2-1; 8 bases are a match to TRBD1. This CDR3 is 16 amino acids long. V lost 4 bases and J lost 1; bases outside the gene matches: 7. Germline V gene data show CDR1 as SGDLS and CDR2 as YYNGEE.

The V gene is TRBV6-5, the J gene TRBJ1-4; tentatively, D is TRBD1 (6 bases). Trimming cost V 2 bases and J 8 bases, with 15 bases left between them. The CDR3 covers 15 residues. Germline values: CDR1 MNHEY, CDR2 SVGAGI. The CDR3 is CASSYRGGWLEKLFF. CDR3 nucleotide sequence: TGTGCCAGCAGTTACCGCGGGGGCTGGTTAGAAAAACTGTTTTTT.

This chain connects TRBV9 to TRBJ1-5; no reliable D call. Trimming removed 1 base from V and 0 bases from J, with 8 bases in between. The CDR3 runs to 15 residues. Germline CDR1 and CDR2: SGDLS and YYNGEE. CDR3 sequence (DNA): TGTGCCAGCAGCGTAAACGCAAATAGCAATCAGCCCCAGCATTTT. Translated: CASSVNANSNQPQHF.

The J gene is TRBJ2-1, the V gene TRBV2; 10 nucleotides agree with TRBD2. This CDR3 has 16 residues. Germline-derived CDR1 and CDR2 are SNHLY and FYNNEI. After removal of 5 bases from V and 1 base from J, the junction contained 5 bases not matched to a gene. In nucleotides, the CDR3 is TGTGCCAGCAGTACCTCGGGACTAGCGTCCTACAATGAGCAGTTCTTC. It is translated as CASSTSGLASYNEQFF.

By share, this clone ranks as medium-sized. This chain uses TRBV29-1 with TRBJ1-1; 7 bases align to TRBD1. Losses at the gene ends were 6 bases for V and 1 base for J; bases not matched to a gene: 8. The CDR3 is 14 residues long. CDR1 is SQVTM, CDR2 ANQGSEA, per germline. CDR3: CSVTKQGTNTEAFF. CDR3 nucleotides: TGCAGCGTCACAAAACAGGGGACGAACACTGAAGCTTTCTTT. The variable domain in full, completed from reference TRBV29-1 and TRBJ1-1, reads SAVISQKPSRDICQRGTSLTIQCQVDSQVTMMFWYRQQPGQSLTLIATANQGSEATYESGFVIDKFPISRPNLTFSTLTVSNMSPEDSSIYLCSVTKQGTNTEAFFGQGTRLTVV.

V is TRBV6-6 and J is TRBJ2-5; D ambiguous. Germline CDR1 and CDR2: MNHNY and SVGAGI (reference sequence). V was shortened by 6 bases and J by 0 bases, with 5 bases between the two germline ends. This CDR3 has 12 residues. The CDR3 sequence is CASSQDQETQYF. CDR3 coding DNA: TGTGCCAGCAGCCAGGACCAAGAGACCCAGTACTTC.

The rearrangement uses TRBV6-7 and TRBJ1-2; D is perhaps TRBD1 (5 bases). TRBV6-7 is flagged as an ORF with uncertain function. This CDR3 region has 10 residues. The CDR3 spells CAPGTYGYTF. CDR3 DNA: TGTGCTCCGGGGACCTATGGCTACACCTTC.

The gene calls are TRBV2 and TRBJ1-1; D is possibly TRBD1 (5 bases). From germline, CDR1 is SNHLY and CDR2 FYNNEI. The CDR3 extends over 14 amino acids. V lost 5 bases to trimming and J lost 4 bases, with 14 bases between them. The CDR3 nucleotides are TGTGCCAGCAGTCCCTGGGGGGTGGGCACTGAAGCTTTCTTT. Residues: CASSPWGVGTEAFF.

This clone was observed a single time. The V call is TRBV6-1, the J call TRBJ2-7, with TRBD2 matching over 8 bases. CDR1 and CDR2 from the germline V gene are MNHNS and SASEGT. With 10 bases clipped from V and 2 bases from J, the junction kept 10 bases outside the gene matches. The CDR3 runs to 14 residues. CDR3 residues: CATLDLAGAYEQYF. CDR3 in DNA: TGTGCCACCCTGGATCTAGCGGGCGCCTACGAGCAGTACTTC.

The V call is TRBV6-6, the J call TRBJ1-1; the D gene is possibly TRBD1 (6 bases). The CDR3 consists of 13 residues. Trimming removed 3 bases at V and 6 bases at J, with 11 bases between. The germline V gene encodes CDR1 MNHNY and CDR2 SVGAGI (reference sequence). CDR3: CASSYTDRAEAFF. CDR3 coding DNA: TGTGCCAGCAGTTATACGGACAGAGCTGAAGCTTTCTTT.

The V and J genes are TRBV10-1 and TRBJ2-2; 12 positions agree with TRBD2. V lost 3 bases and J lost 5; bases outside the gene matches: 4. Germline V gene data show CDR1 as WNHNN and CDR2 as SYGVQD (reference sequence). There are 16 residues in the CDR3. Written as DNA, the CDR3 is TGCGCCAGCAGTGACCCGACTAGCGGGAGAACCGGGGAGCTGTTTTTT. It codes for CASSDPTSGRTGELFF.

The V and J genes are TRBV7-2 and TRBJ2-3; unclear D gene. The V gene's germline CDR1 is SGHTA and CDR2 FQGNSA. V lost 6 bases to trimming and J lost 0 bases, with 7 bases between them. There are 13 residues in the CDR3. The CDR3 protein is CASSETSTDTQYF. CDR3 nucleotide sequence: TGTGCCAGCAGTGAGACTAGCACAGATACGCAGTATTTT.

The chain uses TRBV27 and TRBJ1-4; D gene ambiguous. Trimming cost V 6 bases and J 0 bases, with 14 bases left between them. The CDR3 length is 16 residues. Germline assignment: CDR1 MNHEY and CDR2 SMNVEV (reference sequence). The CDR3 is CASSPIGPTTNEKLFF. Here the CDR3 DNA reads TGTGCCAGCAGCCCCATCGGGCCAACAACTAATGAAAAACTGTTTTTT.

The V and J genes are TRBV5-4 and TRBJ2-7, with TRBD2 as a possible D gene (7 bases). The V end lost 3 bases, the J end lost 0 bases, and 19 bases lay between the germline ends. Germline-derived CDR1 and CDR2 are SGHNT and YYREEE (reference sequence). This CDR3 region has 17 residues. The CDR3 loop reads CASSWTLPGGGSYEQYF. The CDR3 coding sequence is TGTGCCAGCAGCTGGACCCTGCCGGGGGGCGGCTCCTACGAGCAGTACTTC. Full variable domain (remainder filled in from reference TRBV5-4 and TRBJ2-7): ETGVTQSPTHLIKTRGQQVTLRCSSQSGHNTVSWYQQALGQGPQFIFQYYREEENGRGNFPPRFSGLQFPNYSSELNVNALELDDSALYLCASSWTLPGGGSYEQYFGPGTRLTVT.

This clone was counted once. The chain links TRBV2 to TRBJ1-5; TRBD1 agrees at 7 bases. V lost 6 bases to trimming and J lost 7 bases; unmatched junction nucleotides: 6. The CDR3 is 13 residues long. Germline V CDR1 and CDR2: SNHLY, FYNNEI. The chain's CDR3 is CASSAQGQQPQHF. The CDR3 DNA sequence: TGTGCCAGCAGCGCACAGGGGCAGCAGCCCCAGCATTTT.

The rearrangement uses TRBV7-2 and TRBJ2-3; 9 bases fit TRBD2. The CDR3 is 15 residues long. Germline lookup yields CDR1 SGHTA and CDR2 FQGNSA. With V trimmed by 1 base and J by 6 bases, 5 bases remained unmatched. CDR3 region: CASSLGAGGVDTQYF. As DNA, the CDR3 is TGTGCCAGCAGCTTAGGAGCGGGAGGTGTGGATACGCAGTATTTT.

The CDR3 is CASSEMTSGGGTKNIQYF. The CDR3 coding sequence is TGTGCCAGCAGTGAAATGACTAGCGGGGGGGGAACCAAAAACATTCAGTACTTC. The rearrangement links TRBV6-1 to TRBJ2-4, with TRBD2 identical over 14 bases. V shed 2 bases and J 2 bases; nucleotides not matched to a gene: 5. The CDR3 covers 18 residues. Germline V CDR1 and CDR2: MNHNS, SASEGT.

The chain couples TRBV5-4 to TRBJ2-3; perhaps TRBD1 as D (7 bases). The V and J ends lost 2 bases and 5 bases respectively, with 12 bases between them. Germline CDR1 and CDR2: SGHNT and YYREEE (reference sequence). The CDR3 covers 14 residues. The CDR3 coding sequence is TGTGCCAGCAGCTTTCGTCAGGGGGGAGATACGCAGTATTTT. It encodes CASSFRQGGDTQYF. The full variable domain, with the rest looked up from reference TRBV5-4 and TRBJ2-3, is ETGVTQSPTHLIKTRGQQVTLRCSSQSGHNTVSWYQQALGQGPQFIFQYYREEENGRGNFPPRFSGLQFPNYSSELNVNALELDDSALYLCASSFRQGGDTQYFGPGTRLTVL.

The gene calls are TRBV18 and TRBJ2-3; a possible D gene is TRBD2 (5 bases). The CDR3 loop spans 12 amino acids. Germline CDR1 and CDR2: KGHSH and LQKENI. With 3 bases removed from V and 6 bases from J, the gap between germline ends came to 7 bases. In DNA form, the CDR3 reads TGTGCCAGCTCACCCTCGGGGGATACGCAGTATTTT. Translation gives CASSPSGDTQYF.

The rearrangement joins TRBV5-4 to TRBJ1-2, with D possibly being TRBD1 (5 bases). CDR3 length: 13 residues. Per germline, CDR1 SGHNT and CDR2 YYREEE (reference sequence). V was clipped by 3 bases and J by 5 bases, with 11 bases between them. The CDR3 DNA reads as TGTGCCAGCAGCTGGACTGGGGCTTATGGCTACACCTTC. As protein: CASSWTGAYGYTF.

The rearrangement uses TRBV5-1 and TRBJ2-5; D unclear. CDR1 and CDR2 from the germline V gene are SGHRS and YFSETQ. The CDR3 length is 15 residues. V shed 2 bases and J shed 5 bases, with 16 bases lying between them. In DNA form, the CDR3 reads TGCGCCAGCAGCTTCATTACCTTGGGTATGGAGACCCAGTACTTC. It codes for CASSFITLGMETQYF.

V gene TRBV7-2 combines with J gene TRBJ2-2; the D call may be TRBD1 or TRBD2 (5 bases each). From germline, CDR1 is SGHTA and CDR2 FQGNSA. The CDR3 consists of 14 residues. V lost 1 base and J 7 bases, leaving 10 bases between the germline ends. CDR3: CASSLGGKGGELFF. The CDR3 DNA sequence: TGTGCCAGCAGCTTAGGGGGGAAAGGCGGGGAGCTGTTTTTT.

This clone has just a few counts. The chain is built from TRBV19 and TRBJ1-2; 7 bases match TRBD1. Trimming removed 5 bases from V and 8 bases from J; junction bases left unmatched: 8. Germline assignment: CDR1 LNHDA and CDR2 SQIVND (reference sequence). The CDR3 runs 13 residues. The CDR3 loop reads CASSLQGQLGYTF. The CDR3 bases are TGTGCCAGTAGTTTACAGGGGCAATTGGGCTACACCTTC.

The DNA for the CDR3 is TGTGCCACCAGCAGAGAACGACTGACCCCCTACGAGCAGTACTTC. Encoded protein: CATSRERLTPYEQYF. V usage is TRBV15 and J usage is TRBJ2-7; D is unresolved. The CDR3 covers 15 residues. V shed 0 bases and J shed 2 bases, with 11 bases lying between them. Germline V gene sequence: CDR1 LNHNV, CDR2 YYDKDF (reference sequence).